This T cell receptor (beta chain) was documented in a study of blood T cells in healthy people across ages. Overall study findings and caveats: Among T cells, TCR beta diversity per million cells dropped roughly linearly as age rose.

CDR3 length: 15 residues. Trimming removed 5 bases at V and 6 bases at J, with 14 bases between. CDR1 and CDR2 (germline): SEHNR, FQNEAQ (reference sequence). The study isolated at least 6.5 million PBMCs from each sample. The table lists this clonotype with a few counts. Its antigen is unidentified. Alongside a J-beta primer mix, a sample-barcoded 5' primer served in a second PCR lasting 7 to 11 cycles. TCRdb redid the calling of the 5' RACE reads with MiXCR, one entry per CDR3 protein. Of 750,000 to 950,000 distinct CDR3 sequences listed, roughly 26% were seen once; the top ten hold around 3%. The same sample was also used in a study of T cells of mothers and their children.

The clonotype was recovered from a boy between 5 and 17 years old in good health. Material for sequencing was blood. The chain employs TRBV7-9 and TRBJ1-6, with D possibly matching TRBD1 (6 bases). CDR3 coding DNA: TGTGCCAGCAGCGCCGCCGACAGGCCTAATTCACCCCTCCACTTT. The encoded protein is CASSAADRPNSPLHF.